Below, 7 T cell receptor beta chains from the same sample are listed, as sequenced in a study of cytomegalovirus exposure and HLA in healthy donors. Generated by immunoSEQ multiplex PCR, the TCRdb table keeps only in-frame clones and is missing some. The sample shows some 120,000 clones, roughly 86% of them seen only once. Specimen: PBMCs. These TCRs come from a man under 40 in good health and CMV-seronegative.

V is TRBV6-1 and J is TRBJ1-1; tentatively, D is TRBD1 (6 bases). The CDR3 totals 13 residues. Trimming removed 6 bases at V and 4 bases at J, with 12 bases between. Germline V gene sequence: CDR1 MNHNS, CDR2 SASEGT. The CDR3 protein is CASRGTGFTEAFF. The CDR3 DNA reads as TGTGCCAGCAGGGGTACAGGGTTCACTGAAGCTTTCTTT.

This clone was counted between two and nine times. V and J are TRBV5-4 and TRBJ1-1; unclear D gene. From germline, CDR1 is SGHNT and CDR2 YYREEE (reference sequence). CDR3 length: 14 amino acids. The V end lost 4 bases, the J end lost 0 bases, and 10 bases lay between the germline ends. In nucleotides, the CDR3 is TGTGCCAGCAGCCGGATCGACTTGAACACTGAAGCTTTCTTT. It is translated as CASSRIDLNTEAFF.

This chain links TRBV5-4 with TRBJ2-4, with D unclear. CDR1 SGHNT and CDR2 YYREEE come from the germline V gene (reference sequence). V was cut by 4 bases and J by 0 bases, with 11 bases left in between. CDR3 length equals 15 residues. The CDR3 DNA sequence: TGTGCCAGCAGCGCCGACTCGCTAGCCAAAAACATTCAGTACTTC. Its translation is CASSADSLAKNIQYF.

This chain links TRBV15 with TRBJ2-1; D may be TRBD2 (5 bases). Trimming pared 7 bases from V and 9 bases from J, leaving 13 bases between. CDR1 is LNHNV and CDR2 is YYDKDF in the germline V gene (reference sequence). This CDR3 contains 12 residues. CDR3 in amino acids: CATKEGMGEQFF. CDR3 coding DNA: TGTGCCACCAAAGAGGGTATGGGTGAGCAGTTCTTC.

This chain's CDR3 is CATSRDYGSSGANVLTF. The CDR3 DNA reads TGTGCCACCAGCAGAGATTACGGGAGCTCTGGGGCCAACGTCCTGACTTTC. The rearrangement uses TRBV15 and TRBJ2-6, with TRBD2 as a possible D gene (6 bases). CDR1 and CDR2 (germline): LNHNV, YYDKDF (reference sequence). The CDR3 has 17 amino acids. Between the trimmed V and J ends, which lost 0 bases and 0 bases, there was a span of 9 bases.

The CDR3 sequence is CASSLRIAGYEQYF. The DNA of the CDR3 is TGTGCCAGCAGCTTAAGGATAGCGGGGTACGAGCAGTACTTC. This chain links TRBV7-2 with TRBJ2-7, with 8 bases that match TRBD2. V lost 2 bases to trimming and J lost 4 bases; unmatched junction nucleotides: 4. This CDR3 spans 14 amino acids. Germline-derived CDR1 and CDR2 are SGHTA and FQGNSA.

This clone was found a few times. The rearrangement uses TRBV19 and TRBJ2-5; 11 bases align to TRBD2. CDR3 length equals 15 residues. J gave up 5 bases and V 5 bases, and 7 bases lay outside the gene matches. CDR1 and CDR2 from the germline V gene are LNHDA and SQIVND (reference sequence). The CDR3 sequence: CASSGTSGSRETQYF. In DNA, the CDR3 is TGTGCCAGTAGTGGTACTAGCGGGAGTAGGGAGACCCAGTACTTC.